The rows below give T cell receptor beta chains drawn from one sample of a study of cytomegalovirus exposure and HLA in healthy donors. The repertoire was sequenced with immunoSEQ multiplex PCR; TCRdb's copy has only in-frame clones and lacks some. Of hundreds of thousands of clones in the sample, more than 80% were seen once. Sequencing used PBMCs. These receptors originate from a woman between 18 and 29 years old in good health and CMV-seronegative. Both conserved end residues are part of each CDR3. Each record gives: clone size, D gene, V gene, CDR3 length, J gene, CDR3 protein, CDR3 DNA. A D gene is named only where the DNA matches it firmly. Rows may omit the clone size; those that give it use once, few, many or a size class.

.	.	TRBV5-1	11	TRBJ2-1	CASSLADEQFF	TGCGCCAGCAGCTTGGCGGATGAGCAGTTCTTC
few	TRBD1	TRBV27	16	TRBJ2-6	CASSPGGGSGANVLTF	TGTGCCAGCAGTCCAGGGGGCGGCTCTGGGGCCAACGTCCTGACTTTC
.	.	TRBV10-3	15	TRBJ2-1	CAISESTASEDEQFF	TGTGCCATCAGTGAGTCGACGGCTAGTGAGGATGAGCAGTTCTTC
few	.	TRBV6-1	10	TRBJ2-7	CASSGYEQYF	TGTGCCAGCAGCGGCTACGAGCAGTACTTC
.	.	TRBV5-1	13	TRBJ1-1	CASSLDSWGRAFF	TGCGCCAGCAGCTTGGACTCCTGGGGGCGAGCTTTCTTT
.	TRBD2	TRBV28	16	TRBJ2-7	CACRESGGAGVYEQYF	TGTGCCTGCAGGGAAAGCGGGGGCGCGGGGGTCTACGAGCAGTACTTC
few	.	TRBV2	13	TRBJ1-4	CASSGDSSRELFF	TGTGCCAGCAGTGGGGACTCCTCGCGGGAACTGTTTTTT
.	.	TRBV10-1	13	TRBJ1-1	CASSGTLNTEAFF	TGCGCCAGCTCCGGGACACTAAACACTGAAGCTTTCTTT
.	TRBD1	TRBV6-6	13	TRBJ2-7	CASTDRVHYEQYF	TGTGCCAGCACGGACAGGGTTCACTACGAGCAGTACTTC
.	.	TRBV29-1	14	TRBJ2-5	CSTRGGVWQETQYF	TGCAGCACCCGAGGGGGGGTGTGGCAAGAGACCCAGTACTTC
.	TRBD1	TRBV14	13	TRBJ2-7	CASSHVQGYEQYF	TGTGCCAGCAGCCACGTACAGGGGTACGAGCAGTACTTC
.	.	TRBV27	15	TRBJ1-6	CASSPRGVFISPLHF	TGTGCCAGCAGTCCCCGCGGGGTTTTTATATCACCCCTCCACTTT
few	TRBD2	TRBV6-4	15	TRBJ2-1	CASSGLAGEGNEQFF	TGTGCCAGCAGTGGACTAGCGGGAGAGGGCAATGAGCAGTTCTTC
once	TRBD1	TRBV18	13	TRBJ1-1	CASSPRQGTEAFF	TGTGCCAGCTCACCGCGACAGGGGACTGAAGCTTTCTTT
few	TRBD1	TRBV19	14	TRBJ2-1	CASSTGQNFGGQFF	TGTGCCAGTAGTACGGGACAGAATTTTGGGGGGCAGTTCTTC
.	.	TRBV18	13	TRBJ1-4	CASSGGMAEKLFF	TGTGCCAGCTCCGGGGGGATGGCTGAAAAACTGTTTTTT
.	TRBD2	TRBV28	15	TRBJ2-1	CASRAGTSGYNEQFF	TGTGCCAGCAGGGCCGGGACTAGCGGATACAATGAGCAGTTCTTC
.	.	TRBV5-1	14	TRBJ2-7	CASSLRSGRYEQYF	TGCGCCAGCAGCTTGAGGTCAGGCAGGTACGAGCAGTACTTC
.	TRBD2	TRBV5-5	15	TRBJ2-7	CASSTWGGGTYEQYF	TGTGCCAGCAGCACCTGGGGCGGGGGGACTTACGAGCAGTACTTC
few	TRBD2	TRBV19	14	TRBJ2-7	CASSILAGAYEQYF	TGTGCCAGTAGTATACTAGCGGGGGCCTACGAGCAGTACTTC
.	TRBD2	TRBV6-1	14	TRBJ2-7	CASRSAGGTYEQYF	TGTGCCAGCAGATCGGCGGGGGGGACCTACGAGCAGTACTTC
.	.	TRBV9	17	TRBJ2-1	CASSAPRGSGRYNEQFF	TGTGCCAGCAGCGCCCCCCGCGGTAGCGGTAGGTACAATGAGCAGTTCTTC
.	.	TRBV6-5	12	TRBJ2-5	CASTEEGATQYF	TGTGCCAGCACTGAAGAAGGGGCGACCCAGTACTTC
.	.	TRBV2	12	TRBJ1-2	CASSLSGVGYTF	TGTGCCAGCAGTTTATCAGGGGTTGGCTACACCTTC
.	.	TRBV4-2	12	TRBJ1-2	CASSPEEGGYTF	TGTGCCAGCAGCCCGGAGGAGGGTGGCTACACCTTC
.	.	TRBV7-9	16	TRBJ1-3	CASSFGRPSSGNTIYF	TGTGCCAGCAGCTTCGGCAGGCCGTCCTCTGGAAACACCATATATTTT
.	TRBD1	TRBV5-1	14	TRBJ2-6	CASSLQGVWDVLTF	TGCGCCAGCAGCCTACAGGGGGTTTGGGACGTCCTGACTTTC
.	.	TRBV7-2	16	TRBJ2-3	CASSRGLSSGTDTQYF	TGTGCCAGCAGCCGCGGCCTCTCTAGCGGCACAGATACGCAGTATTTT
.	TRBD1	TRBV7-6	16	TRBJ1-1	CASSFVQGEGGTEAFF	TGTGCCAGCAGCTTCGTACAGGGGGAAGGTGGGACTGAAGCTTTCTTT
few	TRBD1	TRBV19	14	TRBJ1-1	CASSVIPGQGEAFF	TGTGCCAGTAGTGTTATTCCGGGACAGGGGGAGGCTTTCTTT
.	.	TRBV5-1	14	TRBJ1-1	CASSFGRLQGEAFF	TGCGCCAGCAGCTTCGGACGACTTCAGGGTGAAGCTTTCTTT
.	TRBD1	TRBV5-5	14	TRBJ2-2	CASSGGQDTGELFF	TGTGCCAGCAGCGGGGGACAGGACACCGGGGAGCTGTTTTTT
.	TRBD2	TRBV30	15	TRBJ2-1	CAWSRTSGRYNEQFF	TGTGCCTGGAGTAGGACTAGCGGGAGGTACAATGAGCAGTTCTTC
.	.	TRBV28	18	TRBJ2-1	CASSRKGVVTTSYNEQFF	TGTGCCAGCAGCCGAAAGGGGGTGGTGACAACCTCCTACAATGAGCAGTTCTTC
.	.	TRBV5-1	15	TRBJ1-1	CASSLGPGEHTEAFF	TGCGCCAGCAGCCTGGGGCCAGGGGAGCACACTGAAGCTTTCTTT
.	.	TRBV9	19	TRBJ2-1	CASSHRRDYSGGRYNEQFF	TGTGCCAGCAGCCATCGTAGGGATTATAGCGGAGGTCGCTACAATGAGCAGTTCTTC
once	.	TRBV6-5	15	TRBJ1-5	CASSYSRVGNQPQHF	TGTGCCAGCAGTTACTCCAGGGTAGGCAATCAGCCCCAGCATTTT
.	TRBD2	TRBV2	14	TRBJ2-5	CASRRGGEKETQYF	TGTGCCAGCAGGCGCGGGGGAGAAAAAGAGACCCAGTACTTC
.	.	TRBV7-8	11	TRBJ2-3	CASSSADSRYF	TGTGCCAGCAGCTCAGCGGACTCGCGATATTTT
.	TRBD1	TRBV5-4	15	TRBJ1-2	CASSFRGQGADGYTF	TGTGCCAGCAGCTTCCGAGGACAGGGGGCTGATGGCTACACCTTC
.	TRBD1	TRBV28	16	TRBJ1-5	CASSLDGTAGNQPQHF	TGTGCCAGCAGTTTGGACGGGACAGCTGGCAATCAGCCCCAGCATTTT
.	.	TRBV6-5	13	TRBJ1-2	CASSYSPLSGYTF	TGTGCCAGCAGTTACTCTCCCCTATCTGGCTACACCTTC
.	TRBD1	TRBV7-9	14	TRBJ1-1	CASSPGQENTEAFF	TGTGCCAGCAGCCCCGGACAGGAGAACACTGAAGCTTTCTTT
.	TRBD1	TRBV7-8	14	TRBJ1-2	CASSPRTGLKGYTF	TGTGCCAGCAGCCCGCGGACAGGGCTGAAAGGCTACACCTTC
.	TRBD2	TRBV5-5	19	TRBJ2-5	CASSLEWASGSGYQETQYF	TGTGCCAGCAGCTTGGAATGGGCTAGCGGGAGCGGCTACCAAGAGACCCAGTACTTC
.	TRBD1	TRBV5-6	14	TRBJ1-5	CASSLGGQGEPQHF	TGTGCCAGCAGCTTGGGGGGACAGGGGGAGCCCCAGCATTTT
few	.	TRBV9	14	TRBJ2-1	CASSVADTINEQFF	TGTGCCAGCAGCGTAGCTGACACCATCAATGAGCAGTTCTTC
.	TRBD2	TRBV4-2	14	TRBJ2-3	CASSRGLAGITQYF	TGTGCCAGCAGCCGAGGACTAGCGGGAATCACGCAGTATTTT
.	TRBD2	TRBV5-1	17	TRBJ2-1	CASSPTSGGRSYNEQFF	TGCGCCAGCAGCCCGACTAGCGGGGGTCGCTCCTACAATGAGCAGTTCTTC
.	TRBD1	TRBV10-2	14	TRBJ1-6	CASSDRGLGSPLHF	TGCGCCAGCAGTGACAGGGGGCTGGGTTCACCCCTCCACTTT
.	TRBD2	TRBV27	15	TRBJ2-1	CASSQLTSGSNEQFF	TGTGCCAGCAGTCAACTGACTAGCGGCAGCAATGAGCAGTTCTTC
.	TRBD1	TRBV9	17	TRBJ2-2	CASSPGQAFANTGELFF	TGTGCCAGCAGCCCGGGACAGGCGTTCGCGAACACCGGGGAGCTGTTTTTT
.	TRBD1	TRBV18	15	TRBJ1-5	CASSQDRQGKQPQHF	TGTGCCAGCTCACAAGACCGACAGGGAAAACAGCCCCAGCATTTT
.	TRBD1	TRBV13	15	TRBJ1-1	CASSFTGDLPTEAFF	TGTGCCAGCAGCTTCACAGGGGACCTTCCCACTGAAGCTTTCTTT
.	TRBD1	TRBV7-3	17	TRBJ2-6	CASSSGQGSSGANVLTF	TGTGCCAGCAGCTCAGGACAGGGGAGCTCTGGGGCCAACGTCCTGACTTTC